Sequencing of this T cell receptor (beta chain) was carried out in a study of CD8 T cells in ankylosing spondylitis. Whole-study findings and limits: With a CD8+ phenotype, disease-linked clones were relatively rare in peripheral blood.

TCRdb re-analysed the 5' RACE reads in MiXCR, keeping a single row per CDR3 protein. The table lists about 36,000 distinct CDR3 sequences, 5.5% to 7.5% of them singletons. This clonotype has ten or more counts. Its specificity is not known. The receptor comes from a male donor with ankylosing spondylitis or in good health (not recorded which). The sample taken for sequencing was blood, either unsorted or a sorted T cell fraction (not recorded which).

CDR3 in DNA: TGTGCCAGCAGATTCCCCGGGACAAACTATGGCTACACCTTC. Its protein is CASRFPGTNYGYTF. The V call is TRBV28, the J call TRBJ1-2; D is possibly TRBD1 (6 bases). Trimming shortened V by 6 bases and J by 2 bases, and 13 bases separated the two germline ends. There are 14 residues in the CDR3. Germline CDR1 MDHEN, CDR2 SYDVKM.